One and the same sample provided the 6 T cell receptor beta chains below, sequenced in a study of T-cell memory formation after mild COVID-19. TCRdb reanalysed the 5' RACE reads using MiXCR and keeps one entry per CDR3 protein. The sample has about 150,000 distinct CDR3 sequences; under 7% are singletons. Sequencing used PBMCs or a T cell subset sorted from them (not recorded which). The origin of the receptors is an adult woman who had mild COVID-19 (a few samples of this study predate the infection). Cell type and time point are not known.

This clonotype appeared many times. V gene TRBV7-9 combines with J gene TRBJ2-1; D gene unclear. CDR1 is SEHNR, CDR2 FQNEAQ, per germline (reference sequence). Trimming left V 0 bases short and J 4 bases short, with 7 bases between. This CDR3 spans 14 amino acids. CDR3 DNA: TGTGCCAGCAGCTTAGCTACCTTATACAATGAGCAGTTCTTC. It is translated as CASSLATLYNEQFF.

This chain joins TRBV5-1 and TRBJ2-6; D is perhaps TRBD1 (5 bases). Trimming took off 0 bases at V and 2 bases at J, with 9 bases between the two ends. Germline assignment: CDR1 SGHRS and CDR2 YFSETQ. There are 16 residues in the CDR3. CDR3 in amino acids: CASSLVAGPGANVLTF. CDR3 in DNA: TGCGCCAGCAGCTTGGTTGCAGGGCCTGGGGCCAACGTCCTGACTTTC.

The CDR3: CASFSPSGKRDEQFF. CDR3 DNA sequence: TGTGCCAGCTTTAGTCCCAGCGGGAAACGGGATGAGCAGTTCTTC. The chain employs TRBV7-8 and TRBJ2-1; 7 bases map to TRBD2. The germline V gene has CDR1 SGHVS and CDR2 FQNEAQ. Trimming removed 8 bases from V and 8 bases from J; junction bases left unmatched: 15. CDR3 length equals 15 residues.

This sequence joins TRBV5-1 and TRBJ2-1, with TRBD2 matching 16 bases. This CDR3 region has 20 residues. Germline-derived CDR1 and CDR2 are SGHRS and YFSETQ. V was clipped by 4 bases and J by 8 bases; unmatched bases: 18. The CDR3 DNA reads TGCGCCAGCAGCCCGGCCGCCGGGACTAGCGGGGGGGCCCGATCTCATGAGCAGTTCTTC. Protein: CASSPAAGTSGGARSHEQFF.

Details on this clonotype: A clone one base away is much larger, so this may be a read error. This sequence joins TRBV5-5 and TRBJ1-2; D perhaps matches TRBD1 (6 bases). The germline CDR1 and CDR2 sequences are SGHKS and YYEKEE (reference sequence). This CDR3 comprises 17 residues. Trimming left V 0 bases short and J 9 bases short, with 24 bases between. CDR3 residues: CASSLVETGQLSRRYTF. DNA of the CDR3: TGTGCCAGCAGCTTGGTGGAAACTGGACAGCTGTCCCGTCGCTACACCTTC.

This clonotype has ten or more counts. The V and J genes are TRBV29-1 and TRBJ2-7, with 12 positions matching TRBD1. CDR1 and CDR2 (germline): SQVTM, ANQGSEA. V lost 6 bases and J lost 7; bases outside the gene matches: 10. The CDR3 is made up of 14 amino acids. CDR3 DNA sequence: TGCAGCGTCCTTCGGGACAGGGGGCTTGAGGAGCAGTACTTC. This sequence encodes CSVLRDRGLEEQYF.